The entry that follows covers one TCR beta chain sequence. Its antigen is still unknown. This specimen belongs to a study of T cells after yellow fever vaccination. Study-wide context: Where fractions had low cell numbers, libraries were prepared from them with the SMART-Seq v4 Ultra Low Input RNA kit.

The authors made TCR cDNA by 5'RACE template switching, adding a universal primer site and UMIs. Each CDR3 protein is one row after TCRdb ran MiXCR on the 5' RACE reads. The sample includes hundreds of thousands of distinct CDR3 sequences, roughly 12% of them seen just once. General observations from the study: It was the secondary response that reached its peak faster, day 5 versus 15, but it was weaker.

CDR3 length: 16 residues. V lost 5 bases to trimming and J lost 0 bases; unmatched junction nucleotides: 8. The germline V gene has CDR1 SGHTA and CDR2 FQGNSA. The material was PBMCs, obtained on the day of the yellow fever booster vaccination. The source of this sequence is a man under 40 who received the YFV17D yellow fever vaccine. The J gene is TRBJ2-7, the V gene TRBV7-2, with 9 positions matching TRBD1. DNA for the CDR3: TGTGCCAGCAGCCTACCGGGACAGGGAAGCTCCTACGAGCAGTACTTC. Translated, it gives CASSLPGQGSSYEQYF.